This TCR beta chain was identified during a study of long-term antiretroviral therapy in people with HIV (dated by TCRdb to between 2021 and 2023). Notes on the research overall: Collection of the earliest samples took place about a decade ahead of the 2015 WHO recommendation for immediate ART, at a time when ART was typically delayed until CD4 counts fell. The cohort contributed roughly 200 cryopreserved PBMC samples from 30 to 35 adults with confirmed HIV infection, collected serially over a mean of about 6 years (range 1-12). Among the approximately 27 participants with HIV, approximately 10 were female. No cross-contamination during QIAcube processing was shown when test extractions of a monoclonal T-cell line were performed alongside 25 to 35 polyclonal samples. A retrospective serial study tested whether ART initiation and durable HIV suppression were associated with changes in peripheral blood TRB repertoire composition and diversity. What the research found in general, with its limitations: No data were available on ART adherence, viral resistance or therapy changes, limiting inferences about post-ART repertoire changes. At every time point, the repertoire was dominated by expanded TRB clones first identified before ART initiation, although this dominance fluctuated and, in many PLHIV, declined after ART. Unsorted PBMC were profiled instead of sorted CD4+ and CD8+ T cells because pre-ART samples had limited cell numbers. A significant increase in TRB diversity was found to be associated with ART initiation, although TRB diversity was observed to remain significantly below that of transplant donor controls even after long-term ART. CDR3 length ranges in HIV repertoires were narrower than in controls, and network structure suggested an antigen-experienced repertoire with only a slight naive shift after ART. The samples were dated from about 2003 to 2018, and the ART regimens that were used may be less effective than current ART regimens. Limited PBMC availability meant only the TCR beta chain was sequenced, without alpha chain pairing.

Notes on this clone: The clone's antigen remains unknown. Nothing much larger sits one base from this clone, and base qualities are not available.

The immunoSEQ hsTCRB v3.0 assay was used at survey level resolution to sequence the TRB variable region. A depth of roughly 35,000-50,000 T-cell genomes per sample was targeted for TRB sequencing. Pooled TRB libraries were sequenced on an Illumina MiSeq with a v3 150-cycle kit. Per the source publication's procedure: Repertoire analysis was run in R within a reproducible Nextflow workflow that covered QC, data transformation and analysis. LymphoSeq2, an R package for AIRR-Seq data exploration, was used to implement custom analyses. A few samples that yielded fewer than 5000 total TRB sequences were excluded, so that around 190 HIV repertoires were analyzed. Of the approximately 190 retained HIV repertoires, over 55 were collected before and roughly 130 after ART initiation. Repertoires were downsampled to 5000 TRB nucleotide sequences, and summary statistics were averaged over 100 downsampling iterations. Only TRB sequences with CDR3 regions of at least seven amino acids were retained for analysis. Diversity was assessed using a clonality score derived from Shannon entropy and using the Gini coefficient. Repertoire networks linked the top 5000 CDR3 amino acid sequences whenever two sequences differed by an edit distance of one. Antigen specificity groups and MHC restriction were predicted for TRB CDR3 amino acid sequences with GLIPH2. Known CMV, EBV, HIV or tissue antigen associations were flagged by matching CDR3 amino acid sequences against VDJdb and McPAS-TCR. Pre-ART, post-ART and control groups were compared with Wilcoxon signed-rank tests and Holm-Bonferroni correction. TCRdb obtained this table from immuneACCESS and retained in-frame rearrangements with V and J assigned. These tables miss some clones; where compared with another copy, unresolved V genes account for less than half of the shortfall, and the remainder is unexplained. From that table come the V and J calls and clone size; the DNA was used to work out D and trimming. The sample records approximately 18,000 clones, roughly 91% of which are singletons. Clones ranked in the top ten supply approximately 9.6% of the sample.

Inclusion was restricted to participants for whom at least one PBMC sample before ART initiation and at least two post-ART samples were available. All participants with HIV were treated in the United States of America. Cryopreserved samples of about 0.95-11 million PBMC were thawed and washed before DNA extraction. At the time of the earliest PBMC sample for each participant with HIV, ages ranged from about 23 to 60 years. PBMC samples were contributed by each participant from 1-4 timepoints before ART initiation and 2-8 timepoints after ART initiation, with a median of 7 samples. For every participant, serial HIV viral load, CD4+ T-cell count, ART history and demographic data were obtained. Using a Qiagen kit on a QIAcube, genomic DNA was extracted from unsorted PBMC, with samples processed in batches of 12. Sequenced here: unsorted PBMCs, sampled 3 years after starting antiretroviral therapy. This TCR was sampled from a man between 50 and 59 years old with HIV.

This receptor carries the CDR3 CASSLEGTGGYEQYF. In nucleotide form, the sequence is TGTGCCAGCAGCTTGGAGGGGACAGGGGGCTACGAGCAGTACTTC. Recombination joined TRBV5-5 with TRBJ2-7, with 11 junctional bases fitting TRBD1. V is trimmed back by 0 bases and J by 3 bases, and the junction contains 2 bases that no gene match accounts for. CDR1 and CDR2, looked up from the germline V gene (reference sequence), are SGHKS and YYEKEE. Taken from cysteine to phenylalanine, the CDR3 has 15 residues. Only the CDR3 DNA stays, 45 bases, in frame from base 1.